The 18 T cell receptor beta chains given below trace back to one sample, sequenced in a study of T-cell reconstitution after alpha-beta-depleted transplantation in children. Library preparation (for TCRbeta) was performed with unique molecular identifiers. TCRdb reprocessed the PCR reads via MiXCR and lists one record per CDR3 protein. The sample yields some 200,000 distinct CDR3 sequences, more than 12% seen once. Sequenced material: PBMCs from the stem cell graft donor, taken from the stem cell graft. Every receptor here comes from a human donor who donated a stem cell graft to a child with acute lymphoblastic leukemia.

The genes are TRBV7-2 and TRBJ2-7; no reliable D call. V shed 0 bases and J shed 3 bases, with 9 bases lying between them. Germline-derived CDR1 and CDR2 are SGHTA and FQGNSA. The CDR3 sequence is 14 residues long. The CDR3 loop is CASSLATPFYEQYF. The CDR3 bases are TGTGCCAGCAGCTTAGCTACACCGTTCTACGAGCAGTACTTC.

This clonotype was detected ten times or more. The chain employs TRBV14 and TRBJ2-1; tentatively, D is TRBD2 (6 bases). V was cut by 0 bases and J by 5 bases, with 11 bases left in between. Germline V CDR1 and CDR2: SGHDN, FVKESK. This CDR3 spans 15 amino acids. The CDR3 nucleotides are TGTGCCAGCAGCCAAGACGGGAGAGGTAACAATGAGCAGTTCTTC. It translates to CASSQDGRGNNEQFF.

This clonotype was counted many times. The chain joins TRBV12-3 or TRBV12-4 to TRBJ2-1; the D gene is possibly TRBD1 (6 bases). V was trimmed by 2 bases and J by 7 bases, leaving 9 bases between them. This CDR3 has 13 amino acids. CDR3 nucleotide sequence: TGTGCCAGCAGTTTACTCAGGGGAAATGAGCAGTTCTTC. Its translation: CASSLLRGNEQFF.

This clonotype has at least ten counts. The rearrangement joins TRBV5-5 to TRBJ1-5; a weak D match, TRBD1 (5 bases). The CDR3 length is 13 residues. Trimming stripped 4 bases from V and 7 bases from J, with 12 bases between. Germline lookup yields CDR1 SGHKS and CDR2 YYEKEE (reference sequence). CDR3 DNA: TGTGCCAGCAGCCATGAGAGGGGACAGCCCCAGCATTTT. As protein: CASSHERGQPQHF.

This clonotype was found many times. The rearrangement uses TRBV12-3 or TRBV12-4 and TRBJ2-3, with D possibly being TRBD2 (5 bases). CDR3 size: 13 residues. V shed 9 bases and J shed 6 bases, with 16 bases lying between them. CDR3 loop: CASERGSVDTQYF. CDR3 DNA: TGTGCCAGTGAGCGAGGGTCAGTTGATACGCAGTATTTT.

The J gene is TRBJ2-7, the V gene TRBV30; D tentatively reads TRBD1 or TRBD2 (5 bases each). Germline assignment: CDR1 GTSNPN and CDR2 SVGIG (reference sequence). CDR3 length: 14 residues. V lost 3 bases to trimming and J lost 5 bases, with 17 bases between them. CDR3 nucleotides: TGTGCCTGGAGCTCTCGATGGGGGTCCGACGAGCAGTACTTC. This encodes CAWSSRWGSDEQYF.

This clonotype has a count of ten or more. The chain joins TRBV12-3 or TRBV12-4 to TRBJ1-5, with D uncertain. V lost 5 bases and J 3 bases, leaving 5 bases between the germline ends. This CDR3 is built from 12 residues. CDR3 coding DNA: TGTGCCAGCAGTGCCTACAATCAGCCCCAGCATTTT. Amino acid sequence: CASSAYNQPQHF.

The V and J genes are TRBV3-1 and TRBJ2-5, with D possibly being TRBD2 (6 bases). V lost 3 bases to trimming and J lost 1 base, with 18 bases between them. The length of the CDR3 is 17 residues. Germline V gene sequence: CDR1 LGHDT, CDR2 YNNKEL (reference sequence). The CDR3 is CASSHRAGGTPQETQYF. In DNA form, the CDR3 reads TGTGCCAGCAGCCATCGGGCGGGCGGGACCCCCCAAGAGACCCAGTACTTC.

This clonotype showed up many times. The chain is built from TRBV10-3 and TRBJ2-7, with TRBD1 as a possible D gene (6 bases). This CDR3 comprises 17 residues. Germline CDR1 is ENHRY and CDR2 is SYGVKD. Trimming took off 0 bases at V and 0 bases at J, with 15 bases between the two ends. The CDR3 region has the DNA TGTGCCATCAGTGAGTCGGGTACAGTACAGGGCTCCTACGAGCAGTACTTC. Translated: CAISESGTVQGSYEQYF.

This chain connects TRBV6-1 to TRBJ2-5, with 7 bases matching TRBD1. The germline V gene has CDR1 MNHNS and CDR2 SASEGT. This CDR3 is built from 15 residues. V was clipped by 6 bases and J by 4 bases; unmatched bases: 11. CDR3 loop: CASSQGQSGGETQYF. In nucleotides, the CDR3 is TGTGCCAGCAGCCAGGGACAGTCCGGTGGAGAGACCCAGTACTTC.

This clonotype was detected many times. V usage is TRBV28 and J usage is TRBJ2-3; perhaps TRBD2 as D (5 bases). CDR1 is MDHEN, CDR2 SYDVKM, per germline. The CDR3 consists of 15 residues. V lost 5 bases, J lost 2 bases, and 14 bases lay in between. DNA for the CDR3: TGTGCCAGCAGTCCCCCCGTCGGGGACACAGATACGCAGTATTTT. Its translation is CASSPPVGDTDTQYF. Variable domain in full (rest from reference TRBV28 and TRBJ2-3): DVKVTQSSRYLVKRTGEKVFLECVQDMDHENMFWYRQDPGLGLRLIYFSYDVKMKEKGDIPEGYSVSREKKERFSLILESASTNQTSMYLCASSPPVGDTDTQYFGPGTRLTVL.

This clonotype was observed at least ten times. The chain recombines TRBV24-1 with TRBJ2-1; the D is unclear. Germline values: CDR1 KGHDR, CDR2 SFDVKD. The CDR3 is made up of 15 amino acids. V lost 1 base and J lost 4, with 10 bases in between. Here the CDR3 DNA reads TGTGCCACCAGTGATTTTAGCAAAGGGTACAATGAGCAGTTCTTC. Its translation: CATSDFSKGYNEQFF.

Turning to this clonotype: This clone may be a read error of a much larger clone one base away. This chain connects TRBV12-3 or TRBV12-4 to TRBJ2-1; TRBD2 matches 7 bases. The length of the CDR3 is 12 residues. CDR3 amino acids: CATSRTRNEQFF. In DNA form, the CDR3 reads TGTGCCACCAGTCGGACTAGAAATGAGCAGTTCTTC.

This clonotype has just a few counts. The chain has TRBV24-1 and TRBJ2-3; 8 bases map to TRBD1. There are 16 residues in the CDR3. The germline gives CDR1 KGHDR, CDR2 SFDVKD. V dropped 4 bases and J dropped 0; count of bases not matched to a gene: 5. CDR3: CATSDPGQGSTDTQYF. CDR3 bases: TGTGCCACCAGTGACCCCGGACAGGGTAGCACAGATACGCAGTATTTT.

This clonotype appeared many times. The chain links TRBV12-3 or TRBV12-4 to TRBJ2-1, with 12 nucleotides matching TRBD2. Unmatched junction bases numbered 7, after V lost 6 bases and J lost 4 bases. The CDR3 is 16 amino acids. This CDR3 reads CASRDTSGRIYNEQFF. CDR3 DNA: TGTGCCAGCAGAGATACTAGCGGGAGGATATACAATGAGCAGTTCTTC.

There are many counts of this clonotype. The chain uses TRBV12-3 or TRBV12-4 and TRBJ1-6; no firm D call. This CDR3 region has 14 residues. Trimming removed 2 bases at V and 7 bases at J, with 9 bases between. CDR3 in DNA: TGTGCCAGCAGTTTAAGCAGTCTAAATTCACCCCTCCACTTT. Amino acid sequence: CASSLSSLNSPLHF.

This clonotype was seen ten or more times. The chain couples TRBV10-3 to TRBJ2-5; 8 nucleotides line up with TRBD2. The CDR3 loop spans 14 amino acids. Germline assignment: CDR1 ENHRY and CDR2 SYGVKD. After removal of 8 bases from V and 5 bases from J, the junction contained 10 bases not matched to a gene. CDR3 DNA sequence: TGTGCCATCGCCCCCGCGGGAGGAGTGGAGACCCAGTACTTC. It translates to CAIAPAGGVETQYF.

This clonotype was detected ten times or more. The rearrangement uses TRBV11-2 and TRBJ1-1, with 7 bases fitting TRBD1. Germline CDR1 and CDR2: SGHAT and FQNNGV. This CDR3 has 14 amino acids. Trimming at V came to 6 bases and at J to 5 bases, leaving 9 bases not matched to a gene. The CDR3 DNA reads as TGTGCCAGCAGGCTAAGGCAGGGGGTAACTGAAGCTTTCTTT. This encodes CASRLRQGVTEAFF.